This T cell receptor (beta chain) was obtained from a study of cytomegalovirus exposure and HLA in healthy donors. Findings and limits, study-wide: The classifier was said to identify cytomegalovirus status with high specificity and sensitivity.

CDR3 length equals 15 residues. The germline CDR1 and CDR2 sequences are SGDLS and YYNGEE. V was cut by 3 bases and J by 4 bases, with 14 bases left in between. About this clone itself: Its target is unknown.

TCRdb keeps only in-frame clones here, not all; method: immunoSEQ multiplex PCR. The table records 170,000 or so clones, 80% to 85% of them present only once. The receptor was derived from a woman between 18 and 30 years old in good health and CMV-seropositive. The chain uses TRBV9 and TRBJ1-3; tentatively, D is TRBD1 (5 bases). What was sequenced was PBMCs. The CDR3 here is CASSGFSGPGNTIYF. The DNA of the CDR3 is TGTGCCAGCAGCGGATTCTCAGGGCCGGGAAACACCATATATTTT.